A few counts support the clone carrying this TCR beta chain. Its target is unknown. For TCR beta, libraries came from quantitative 5'-RACE with molecular barcodes. TCRdb called the 5' RACE reads again in MiXCR, with one record for every CDR3 protein. The table includes some 250,000 distinct CDR3 sequences, roughly a quarter detected once. The length of the CDR3 is 16 residues. V lost 1 base, J lost 0 bases, and 12 bases lay in between. CDR1 and CDR2 (germline): MNHEY, SVGAGI. The data stem from a study of CD8 T cells in ankylosing spondylitis. Study findings and constraints: There was a TCR beta motif, made of several highly homologous variants, that appeared characteristic of ankylosing spondylitis blood. Some of these motif variants have turned up before, in reports on reactive arthritis synovial fluid and blood. Relatively scarce in peripheral blood, disease-linked clones were CD8+.

Sequencing used blood, either unsorted or a sorted T cell fraction (not recorded which). The V call is TRBV6-5, the J call TRBJ1-1; D remains ambiguous. The clonotype originates from a male donor with ankylosing spondylitis or in good health (not recorded which). CDR3 nucleotide sequence: TGTGCCAGCAGTTACTTGGCCGTGGGAATGAACACTGAAGCTTTCTTT. Translated: CASSYLAVGMNTEAFF.